This T cell receptor (beta chain) was retrieved from a study of blood T cell repertoires in COVID-19. Germline V lookup: CDR1 SGHNT, CDR2 YYREEE (reference sequence). This CDR3 spans 12 amino acids. Trimming shortened V by 10 bases and J by 0 bases, and 8 bases separated the two germline ends. Profiled with immunoSEQ multiplex PCR; TCRdb holds only in-frame clones, not every one. Of roughly 200,000 clones in the sample, more than 70% were seen once. This receptor was taken from a man aged 40-49 years with acute COVID-19. The sample was PBMCs or T cells enriched from blood (not recorded which). The chain employs TRBV5-4 and TRBJ1-3, with a possible D match to TRBD1 (5 bases). The CDR3: CAGGDSGNTIYF. The CDR3 nucleotides are TGTGCCGGAGGGGACTCTGGAAACACCATATATTTT.